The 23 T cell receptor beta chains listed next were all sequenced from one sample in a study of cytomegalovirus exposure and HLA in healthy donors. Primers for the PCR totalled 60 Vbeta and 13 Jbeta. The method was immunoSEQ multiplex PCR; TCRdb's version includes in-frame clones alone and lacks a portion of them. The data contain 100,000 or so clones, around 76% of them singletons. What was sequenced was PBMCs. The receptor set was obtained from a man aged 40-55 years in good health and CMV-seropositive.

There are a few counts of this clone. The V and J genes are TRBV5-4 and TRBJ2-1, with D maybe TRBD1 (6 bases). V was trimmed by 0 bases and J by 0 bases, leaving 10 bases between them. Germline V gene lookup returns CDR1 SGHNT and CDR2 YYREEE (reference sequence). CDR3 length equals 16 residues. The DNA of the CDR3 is TGTGCCAGCAGCTTGGTTACAGGGAGCTCCTACAATGAGCAGTTCTTC. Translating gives CASSLVTGSSYNEQFF.

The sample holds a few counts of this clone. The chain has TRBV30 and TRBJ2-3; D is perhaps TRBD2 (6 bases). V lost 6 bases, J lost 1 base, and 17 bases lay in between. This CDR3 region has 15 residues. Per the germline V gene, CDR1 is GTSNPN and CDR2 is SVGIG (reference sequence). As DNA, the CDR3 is TGTGCCTGTAGTCATGGAGGGTTTGGCACAGATACGCAGTATTTT. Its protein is CACSHGGFGTDTQYF.

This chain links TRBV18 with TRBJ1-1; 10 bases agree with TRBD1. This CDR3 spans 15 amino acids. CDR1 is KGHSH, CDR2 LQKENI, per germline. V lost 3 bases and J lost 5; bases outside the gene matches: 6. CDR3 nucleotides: TGTGCCAGCTCACCCTTGACAGGGGGCGAGACTGAAGCTTTCTTT. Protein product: CASSPLTGGETEAFF.

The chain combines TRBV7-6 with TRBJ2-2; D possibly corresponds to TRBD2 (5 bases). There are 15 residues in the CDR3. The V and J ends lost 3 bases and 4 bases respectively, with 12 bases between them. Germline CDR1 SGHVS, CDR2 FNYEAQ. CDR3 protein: CASSLEVGRTGELFF. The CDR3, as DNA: TGTGCCAGCAGCTTGGAGGTCGGACGCACCGGGGAGCTGTTTTTT.

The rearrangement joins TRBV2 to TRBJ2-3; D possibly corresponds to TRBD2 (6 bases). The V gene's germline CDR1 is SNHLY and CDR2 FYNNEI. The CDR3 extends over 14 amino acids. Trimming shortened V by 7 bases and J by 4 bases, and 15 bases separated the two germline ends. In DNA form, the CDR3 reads TGTGCCAGCAACATAGCCCGCGGGGCAGATACGCAGTATTTT. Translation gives CASNIARGADTQYF.

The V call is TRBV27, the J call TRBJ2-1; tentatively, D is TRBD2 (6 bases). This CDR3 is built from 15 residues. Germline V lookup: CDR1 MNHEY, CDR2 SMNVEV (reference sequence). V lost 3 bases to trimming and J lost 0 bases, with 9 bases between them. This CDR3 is CASSLSGRSYNEQFF. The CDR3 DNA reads TGTGCCAGCAGTTTGAGCGGGCGCTCCTACAATGAGCAGTTCTTC.

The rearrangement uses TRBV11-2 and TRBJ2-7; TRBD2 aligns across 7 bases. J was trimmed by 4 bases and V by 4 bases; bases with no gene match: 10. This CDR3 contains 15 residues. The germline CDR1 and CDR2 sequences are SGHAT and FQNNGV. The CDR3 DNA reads TGTGCCAGCAGCTCTCCGCGTGGGGGGGGTTACGAGCAGTACTTC. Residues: CASSSPRGGGYEQYF.

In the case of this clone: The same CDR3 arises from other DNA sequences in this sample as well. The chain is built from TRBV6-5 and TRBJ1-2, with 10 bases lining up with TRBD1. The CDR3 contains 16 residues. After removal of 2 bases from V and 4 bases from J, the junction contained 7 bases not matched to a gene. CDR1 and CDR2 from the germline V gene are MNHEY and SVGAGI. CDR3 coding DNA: TGTGCCAGCAGTTACCTAAGGACAGGGGGTGGCTATGGCTACACCTTC. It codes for CASSYLRTGGGYGYTF.

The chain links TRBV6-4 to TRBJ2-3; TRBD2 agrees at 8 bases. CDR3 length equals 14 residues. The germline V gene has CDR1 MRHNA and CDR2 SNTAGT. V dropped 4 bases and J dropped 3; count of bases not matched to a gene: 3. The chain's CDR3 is CASSVAGLTDTQYF. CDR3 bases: TGTGCCAGCAGTGTAGCGGGGCTTACAGATACGCAGTATTTT.

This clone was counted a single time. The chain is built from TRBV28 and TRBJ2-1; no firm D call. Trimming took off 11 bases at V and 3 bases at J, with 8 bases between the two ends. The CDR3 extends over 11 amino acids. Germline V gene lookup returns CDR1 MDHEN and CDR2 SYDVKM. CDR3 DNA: TGTGCCTATAGAGTCTACAATGAGCAGTTCTTC. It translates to CAYRVYNEQFF. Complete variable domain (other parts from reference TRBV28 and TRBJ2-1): DVKVTQSSRYLVKRTGEKVFLECVQDMDHENMFWYRQDPGLGLRLIYFSYDVKMKEKGDIPEGYSVSREKKERFSLILESASTNQTSMYLCAYRVYNEQFFGPGTRLTVL.

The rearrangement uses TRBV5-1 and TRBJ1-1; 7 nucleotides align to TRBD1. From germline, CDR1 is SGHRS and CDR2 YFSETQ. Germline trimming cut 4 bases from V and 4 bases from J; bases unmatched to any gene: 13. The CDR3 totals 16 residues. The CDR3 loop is CASSDKTGQMGTEAFF. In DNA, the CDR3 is TGCGCCAGCAGCGACAAGACAGGGCAAATGGGCACTGAAGCTTTCTTT.

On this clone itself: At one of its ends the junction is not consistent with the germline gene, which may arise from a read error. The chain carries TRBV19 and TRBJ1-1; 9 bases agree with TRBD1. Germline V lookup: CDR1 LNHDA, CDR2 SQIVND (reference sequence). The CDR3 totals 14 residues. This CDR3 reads CASSSPQGALEVFF. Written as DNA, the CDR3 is TGTGCCAGTAGTTCACCACAGGGGGCCTTGGAAGTTTTCTTT.

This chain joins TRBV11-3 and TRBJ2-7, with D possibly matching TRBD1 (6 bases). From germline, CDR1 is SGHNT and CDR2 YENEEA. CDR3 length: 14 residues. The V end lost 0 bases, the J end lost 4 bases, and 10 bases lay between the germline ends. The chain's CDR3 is CASSLEGAGYEQYF. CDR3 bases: TGTGCCAGCAGCTTAGAGGGGGCTGGGTACGAGCAGTACTTC.

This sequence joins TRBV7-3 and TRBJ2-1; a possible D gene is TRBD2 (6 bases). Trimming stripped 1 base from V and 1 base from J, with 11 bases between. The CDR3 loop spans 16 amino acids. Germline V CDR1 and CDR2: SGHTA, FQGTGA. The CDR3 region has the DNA TGTGCCAGCAGCTTAAGGAGGGTCAGTTCCTACAATGAGCAGTTCTTC. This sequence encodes CASSLRRVSSYNEQFF.

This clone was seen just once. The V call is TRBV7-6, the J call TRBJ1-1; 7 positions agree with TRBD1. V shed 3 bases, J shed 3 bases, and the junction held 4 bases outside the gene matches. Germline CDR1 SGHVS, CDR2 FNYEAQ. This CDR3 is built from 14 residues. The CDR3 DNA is TGTGCCAGCAGCTTTGGGACAGCCCACACTGAAGCTTTCTTT. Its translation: CASSFGTAHTEAFF.

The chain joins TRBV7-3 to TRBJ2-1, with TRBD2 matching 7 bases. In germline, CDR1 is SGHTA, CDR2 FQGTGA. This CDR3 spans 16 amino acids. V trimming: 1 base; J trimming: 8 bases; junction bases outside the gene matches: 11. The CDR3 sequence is CASSLKTRTSFDEQFF. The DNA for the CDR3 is TGTGCCAGCAGCTTAAAAACCCGGACTAGTTTCGATGAGCAGTTCTTC. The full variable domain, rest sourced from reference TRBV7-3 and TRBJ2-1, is GAGVSQTPSNKVTEKGKYVELRCDPISGHTALYWYRQSLGQGPEFLIYFQGTGAADDSGLPNDRFFAVRPEGSVSTLKIQRTERGDSAVYLCASSLKTRTSFDEQFFGPGTRLTVL.

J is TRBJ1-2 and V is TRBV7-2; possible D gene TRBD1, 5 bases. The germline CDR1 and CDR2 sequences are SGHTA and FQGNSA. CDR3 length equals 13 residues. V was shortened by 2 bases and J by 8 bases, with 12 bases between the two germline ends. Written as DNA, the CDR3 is TGTGCCAGCAGCTTACTTAGCCGGGGGGGCTACACCTTC. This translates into CASSLLSRGGYTF.

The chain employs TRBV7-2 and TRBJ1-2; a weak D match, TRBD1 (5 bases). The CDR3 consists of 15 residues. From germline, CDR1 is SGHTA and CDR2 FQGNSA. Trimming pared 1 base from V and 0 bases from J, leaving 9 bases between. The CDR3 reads CASSLVPGANYGYTF. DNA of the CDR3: TGTGCCAGCAGCTTAGTTCCGGGGGCTAACTATGGCTACACCTTC.

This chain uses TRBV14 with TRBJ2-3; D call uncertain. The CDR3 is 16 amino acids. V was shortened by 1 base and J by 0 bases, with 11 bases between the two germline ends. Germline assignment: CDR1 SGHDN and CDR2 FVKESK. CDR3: CASSQGVDSSTDTQYF. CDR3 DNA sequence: TGTGCCAGCAGCCAAGGGGTAGACTCTAGCACAGATACGCAGTATTTT.

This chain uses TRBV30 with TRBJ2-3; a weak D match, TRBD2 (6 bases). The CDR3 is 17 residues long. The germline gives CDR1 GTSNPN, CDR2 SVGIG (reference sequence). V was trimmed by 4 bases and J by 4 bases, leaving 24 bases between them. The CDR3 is CAWTRGTGTFVADTQYF. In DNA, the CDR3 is TGTGCCTGGACCCGGGGGACCGGTACCTTTGTGGCAGATACGCAGTATTTT.

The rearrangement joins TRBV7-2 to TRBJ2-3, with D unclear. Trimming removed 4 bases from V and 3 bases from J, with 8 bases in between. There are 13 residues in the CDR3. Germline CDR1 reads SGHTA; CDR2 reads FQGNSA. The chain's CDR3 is CASSYYRTDTQYF. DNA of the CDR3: TGTGCCAGCAGCTATTACCGGACAGATACGCAGTATTTT.

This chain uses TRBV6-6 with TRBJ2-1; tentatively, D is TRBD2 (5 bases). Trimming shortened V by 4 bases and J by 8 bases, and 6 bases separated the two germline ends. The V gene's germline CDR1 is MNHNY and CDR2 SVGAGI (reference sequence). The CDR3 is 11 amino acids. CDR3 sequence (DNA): TGTGCCAGCAGTTCGCGGGATGAGCAGTTCTTC. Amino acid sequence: CASSSRDEQFF.

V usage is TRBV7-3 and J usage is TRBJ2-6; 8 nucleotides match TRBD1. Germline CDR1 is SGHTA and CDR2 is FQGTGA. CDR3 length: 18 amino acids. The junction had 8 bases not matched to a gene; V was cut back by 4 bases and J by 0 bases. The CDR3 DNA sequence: TGTGCCAGCAGCTCCGGACAGGGTAGAATCTCTGGGGCCAACGTCCTGACTTTC. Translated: CASSSGQGRISGANVLTF.